This T cell receptor beta chain was captured in a study of blood T cell repertoires in COVID-19. Study context: Sources were T cells, B-cell-depleted T cells, or PBMCs; the material itself was cDNA or gDNA.

This clone was counted once. In the original workflow: It was from reference gene primer amplification that nucleated cell counts were estimated. This table comes from immunoSEQ multiplex PCR, and its TCRdb copy is limited to in-frame clones, with some not included. V and J calls and clone size follow that table, whereas D and trimming were derived from the DNA. Found here are 150,000 to 200,000 clones, under 85% of them singletons; the top ten hold about 5.7%. V lost 4 bases to trimming and J lost 0 bases; unmatched junction nucleotides: 4. The CDR3 is made up of 16 amino acids. Germline values: CDR1 SGHTA, CDR2 FQGNSA.

The chain joins TRBV7-2 to TRBJ2-1; 9 bases are shared with TRBD2. The TCR was taken from a woman aged 40 to 50 with acute or convalescent COVID-19. The sample taken for sequencing was peripheral blood. The CDR3 sequence is CASSSSSGISYNEQFF. The CDR3, as DNA: TGTGCCAGCAGCTCCTCTAGCGGGATCTCCTACAATGAGCAGTTCTTC.